This T cell receptor beta chain was identified in a study of blood T cell repertoires in COVID-19. Looking at the study overall: Collection of acute and convalescent COVID-19 samples took place in the United States, Italy and Spain. T cells, B-cell-depleted T cells, or PBMCs provided the cDNA or gDNA that served as material.

This CDR3 comprises 15 residues. In germline, CDR1 is SGDLS, CDR2 YYNGEE. V was cut by 3 bases and J by 0 bases, with 7 bases left in between. Original handling: Counts of nucleated cells, estimated from reference gene primer amplification, were obtained. The method was immunoSEQ multiplex PCR; TCRdb's version includes in-frame clones alone and lacks a portion of them. D and trimming were read from the DNA, whereas the V and J calls and clone size are those reported in that table. The sample yields about 81,000 clones, roughly 90% seen once. This clonotype was obtained from a man aged 70 or older with active or convalescent COVID-19. The V gene is TRBV9, the J gene TRBJ2-6, with unresolved D. Sequencing was performed on peripheral blood. CDR3 in DNA: TGTGCCAGCAGCGGGGCAGGCTCTGGGGCCAACGTCCTGACTTTC. Protein product: CASSGAGSGANVLTF.